The next 30 T cell receptor beta chains were all read from a single sample in a study of T cell responses to AZD1222 COVID-19 vaccine. Repertoires were generated with immunoSEQ multiplex PCR, while TCRdb's copy carries only in-frame clones and drops some. The sample lists approximately 110,000 clones, around 86% seen once, with roughly 1.2% in the top ten. This specimen consisted of peripheral blood, obtained on day 0 of AZD1222 vaccination. Every receptor here comes from an adult in good health.

The chain carries TRBV7-2 and TRBJ2-5; D unresolved. Germline V CDR1 and CDR2: SGHTA, FQGNSA. The CDR3 sequence is 15 residues long. V lost 5 bases and J 1 base, leaving 14 bases between the germline ends. The CDR3 coding sequence is TGTGCCAGCAGCCCGACGTTGTTTACCCAAGAGACCCAGTACTTC. The encoded protein is CASSPTLFTQETQYF.

The genes are TRBV5-1 and TRBJ2-2, with D unresolved. The CDR3 totals 16 residues. V dropped 4 bases and J dropped 4 bases, with 17 bases sitting between them. CDR1 is SGHRS and CDR2 is YFSETQ in the germline V gene. DNA of the CDR3: TGCGCCAGCAGCCCCCTAGAGAGGCGAATCACCGGGGAGCTGTTTTTT. It encodes CASSPLERRITGELFF.

This chain links TRBV9 with TRBJ1-1, with D perhaps matching TRBD1 (5 bases). V was pared by 3 bases and J by 1 base, with 13 bases between. The CDR3 is 15 residues long. Germline CDR1 is SGDLS and CDR2 is YYNGEE. CDR3 residues: CASSARDSGNTEAFF. The CDR3 region has the DNA TGTGCCAGCAGCGCACGGGACTCAGGGAACACTGAAGCTTTCTTT. The full variable domain, its missing parts supplied by reference TRBV9 and TRBJ1-1, is DSGVTQTPKHLITATGQRVTLRCSPRSGDLSVYWYQQSLDQGLQFLIQYYNGEERAKGNILERFSAQQFPDLHSELNLSSLELGDSALYFCASSARDSGNTEAFFGQGTRLTVV.

This clone was recorded only once. The chain has TRBV19 and TRBJ2-3; the D gene is possibly TRBD1 (5 bases). The V and J ends lost 7 bases and 5 bases respectively, with 7 bases between them. CDR1 and CDR2 from the germline V gene are LNHDA and SQIVND (reference sequence). The CDR3 loop spans 11 amino acids. The CDR3 is CASKTGDTQYF. The CDR3 bases are TGTGCCAGTAAAACAGGAGATACGCAGTATTTT.

The chain has TRBV19 and TRBJ1-3; tentatively, D is TRBD1 (5 bases). The CDR3 is 14 amino acids. The V gene lost 6 bases and the J gene lost 0 bases, with 9 bases spanning the gap. Germline V gene lookup returns CDR1 LNHDA and CDR2 SQIVND (reference sequence). CDR3: CASRDTYSGNTIYF. DNA for the CDR3: TGTGCCAGTAGGGACACTTACTCTGGAAACACCATATATTTT.

V usage is TRBV2 and J usage is TRBJ2-5; D call uncertain. Trimming took 6 bases from V and 5 from J, leaving 4 bases between them. From germline, CDR1 is SNHLY and CDR2 FYNNEI. The CDR3 is made up of 10 amino acids. In DNA, the CDR3 is TGTGCCAGCAGAGGGGAGACCCAGTACTTC. Its protein product is CASRGETQYF.

V usage is TRBV7-2 and J usage is TRBJ1-1; TRBD1 agrees at 8 bases. CDR1 is SGHTA, CDR2 FQGNSA, per germline. V lost 5 bases and J lost 3; bases outside the gene matches: 5. The CDR3 totals 14 residues. The CDR3 loop reads CASSRGQGDTEAFF. In DNA form, the CDR3 reads TGTGCCAGCAGCCGCGGACAGGGCGACACTGAAGCTTTCTTT.

The V call is TRBV6-1, the J call TRBJ2-4; a weak D match, TRBD1 (6 bases). Germline CDR1 and CDR2: MNHNS and SASEGT. Trimming shortened V by 3 bases and J by 4 bases, and 13 bases separated the two germline ends. The CDR3 is made up of 15 amino acids. This CDR3 reads CASSESGTQKNIQYF. The CDR3 DNA is TGTGCCAGCAGTGAGTCCGGGACACAGAAAAACATTCAGTACTTC.

This clone was counted between two and nine times. The CDR3 DNA follows: TGTGCCAGCAGTTACTCGCCGGGGAACACTGAAGCTTTCTTT. As protein: CASSYSPGNTEAFF. The V and J genes are TRBV6-2 or TRBV6-3 and TRBJ1-1; D is unclear. CDR1 and CDR2 (germline): MNHEY, SVGEGT. V was cut by 0 bases and J by 1 base, with 6 bases left in between. The CDR3 has 14 residues.

This clone was seen more than once but under ten times. The chain uses TRBV18 and TRBJ1-1; 8 nucleotides match TRBD1. From germline, CDR1 is KGHSH and CDR2 LQKENI. The CDR3 runs to 14 residues. J gave up 1 base and V 4 bases, and 2 bases lay outside the gene matches. The DNA of the CDR3 is TGTGCCAGCTCACTGGGACAGGCGAACACTGAAGCTTTCTTT. Amino acids: CASSLGQANTEAFF.

V and J are TRBV10-3 and TRBJ1-1; a weak D match, TRBD1 (5 bases). Germline CDR1 ENHRY, CDR2 SYGVKD. This CDR3 is 14 amino acids long. V was clipped by 4 bases and J by 1 base, with 10 bases between them. The CDR3 DNA is TGTGCCATCAGTGGAGACAGTTCGAACACTGAAGCTTTCTTT. Translation gives CAISGDSSNTEAFF.

V and J are TRBV10-3 and TRBJ2-1; D tentatively reads TRBD1 or TRBD2 (6 bases each). CDR3 length equals 16 residues. V was trimmed by 4 bases and J by 1 base, leaving 14 bases between them. Germline V gene lookup returns CDR1 ENHRY and CDR2 SYGVKD. CDR3: CAISGGVGGSYNEQFF. In DNA form, the CDR3 reads TGTGCCATCAGTGGTGGGGTAGGGGGGTCCTACAATGAGCAGTTCTTC.

J is TRBJ2-7 and V is TRBV7-9; 9 bases are a match to TRBD1. The CDR3 totals 14 residues. The trim removed 2 bases at V and 6 bases at J, leaving 5 bases unmatched. The V gene's germline CDR1 is SEHNR and CDR2 FQNEAQ (reference sequence). The CDR3 DNA is TGTGCCAGCAGCTTACGGACAGGGGCTACCGAGCAGTACTTC. It translates to CASSLRTGATEQYF.

The rearrangement links TRBV5-4 to TRBJ1-2; a possible D gene is TRBD1 (5 bases). Per germline, CDR1 SGHNT and CDR2 YYREEE (reference sequence). Trimming took off 0 bases at V and 8 bases at J, with 14 bases between the two ends. The CDR3 has 14 residues. The CDR3 spells CASSLARGTGGYTF. CDR3 DNA sequence: TGTGCCAGCAGCTTGGCGAGGGGAACGGGGGGCTACACCTTC.

The chain employs TRBV6-5 and TRBJ1-1; no definite D call. The CDR3 length is 13 residues. Germline loops: CDR1 MNHEY, CDR2 SVGAGI. V lost 11 bases and J 1 base, leaving 14 bases between the germline ends. CDR3 DNA sequence: TGTGCCGCCATGTCGACCTGGAACACTGAAGCTTTCTTT. Its protein is CAAMSTWNTEAFF.

This clone came up a few times. The V and J genes are TRBV9 and TRBJ1-4; the D gene is possibly TRBD1 (6 bases). Germline V gene lookup returns CDR1 SGDLS and CDR2 YYNGEE. The CDR3 consists of 15 residues. Trimming stripped 0 bases from V and 5 bases from J, with 11 bases between. The CDR3, as DNA: TGTGCCAGCAGCGTAGCTGGGGGCCCCAATGAAAAACTGTTTTTT. Encoded protein: CASSVAGGPNEKLFF. Filled out from reference TRBV9 and TRBJ1-4, the complete variable domain reads DSGVTQTPKHLITATGQRVTLRCSPRSGDLSVYWYQQSLDQGLQFLIQYYNGEERAKGNILERFSAQQFPDLHSELNLSSLELGDSALYFCASSVAGGPNEKLFFGSGTQLSVL.

The chain carries TRBV6-5 and TRBJ2-2; D not resolved. CDR1 MNHEY and CDR2 SVGAGI come from the germline V gene. The CDR3 runs to 14 residues. V gave up 7 bases and J gave up 0 bases, with 9 bases separating them. CDR3 in DNA: TGTGCCAGCAACCCCTCCGCGAACACCGGGGAGCTGTTTTTT. Translating gives CASNPSANTGELFF.

The chain recombines TRBV23-1 with TRBJ1-2; D is ambiguous. TRBV23-1 carries the ORF label, with uncertain function. Between the trimmed V and J ends, which lost 2 bases and 5 bases, there was a span of 21 bases. The CDR3 is 17 amino acids. CDR3 coding DNA: TGCGCCAGCAGTCAAGGTTTCCACCGAATCCGAATTTATGGCTACACCTTC. Amino acid sequence: CASSQGFHRIRIYGYTF.

The chain joins TRBV7-2 to TRBJ1-6; 8 nucleotides line up with TRBD1. V gave up 3 bases and J gave up 6 bases; unmatched junction bases: 1. The CDR3 length is 14 residues. Per germline, CDR1 SGHTA and CDR2 FQGNSA. CDR3: CASSLDRVNSPLHF. In DNA, the CDR3 is TGTGCCAGCAGCTTGGACAGGGTTAATTCACCCCTCCACTTT. Full variable domain (outside the CDR3, taken from reference TRBV7-2 and TRBJ1-6): GAGVSQSPSNKVTEKGKDVELRCDPISGHTALYWYRQSLGQGLEFLIYFQGNSAPDKSGLPSDRFSAERTGGSVSTLTIQRTQQEDSAVYLCASSLDRVNSPLHFGNGTRLTVT.

This clone showed up just once. This rearrangement joins TRBV19 to TRBJ1-4; the D gene is possibly TRBD1 (6 bases). CDR1 LNHDA and CDR2 SQIVND come from the germline V gene (reference sequence). Trimming removed 7 bases from V and 0 bases from J, with 18 bases in between. This CDR3 has 17 residues. The CDR3 here is CASTMLGTRATNEKLFF. The DNA of the CDR3 is TGTGCCAGTACCATGTTGGGGACAAGGGCAACTAATGAAAAACTGTTTTTT.

V gene TRBV19 combines with J gene TRBJ2-6; D possibly corresponds to TRBD1 (6 bases). Germline CDR1 is LNHDA and CDR2 is SQIVND (reference sequence). The CDR3 is 17 residues long. The V and J ends lost 6 bases and 3 bases respectively, with 18 bases between them. CDR3 DNA: TGTGCCAGTAGCCGTCGGGTAGGGGGAGATGGGGCCAACGTCCTGACTTTC. This translates into CASSRRVGGDGANVLTF.

The V call is TRBV6-5, the J call TRBJ2-1, with D hard to call. Per the germline V gene, CDR1 is MNHEY and CDR2 is SVGAGI. Trimming removed 9 bases at V and 15 bases at J, with 18 bases between. CDR3 length equals 11 residues. The CDR3 bases are TGTGCCAGTAGGTGGGCTAAAATTCTGTTCTTC. It yields the protein CASRWAKILFF.

The V and J genes are TRBV4-2 and TRBJ2-3, with D perhaps TRBD1 or TRBD2 (5 bases each). The germline V gene has CDR1 LGHNA and CDR2 YNFKEQ. The CDR3 runs to 16 residues. The germline V and J ends were trimmed by 2 bases and 4 bases, with 16 bases remaining between them. DNA of the CDR3: TGTGCCAGCAGCCAACCCTCCGGGACCCAGTCAGATACGCAGTATTTT. Its translation: CASSQPSGTQSDTQYF.

This sequence joins TRBV19 and TRBJ2-5; 8 nucleotides align to TRBD1. The V segment lost 4 bases and the J segment 1 base; nucleotides outside the gene matches: 5. Germline CDR1 is LNHDA and CDR2 is SQIVND (reference sequence). The CDR3 is 15 amino acids. The CDR3 nucleotides are TGTGCCAGTAGTAAGCCCGGGACAGGCCAAGAGACCCAGTACTTC. Protein: CASSKPGTGQETQYF. Complete variable domain (other parts from reference TRBV19 and TRBJ2-5): DGGITQSPKYLFRKEGQNVTLSCEQNLNHDAMYWYRQDPGQGLRLIYYSQIVNDFQKGDIAEGYSVSREKKESFPLTVTSAQKNPTAFYLCASSKPGTGQETQYFGPGTRLLVL.

This clone was seen once. The V and J genes are TRBV18 and TRBJ2-1; 10 nucleotides line up with TRBD2. Germline V gene sequence: CDR1 KGHSH, CDR2 LQKENI. This CDR3 is built from 15 residues. Losses at the gene ends were 4 bases for V and 4 bases for J; bases not matched to a gene: 4. The CDR3, as DNA: TGTGCCAGCTCACTAGGACTAGCGGCGTACAATGAGCAGTTCTTC. This translates into CASSLGLAAYNEQFF.

J is TRBJ2-5 and V is TRBV7-2, with D perhaps matching TRBD2 (5 bases). The CDR3 extends over 16 amino acids. From germline, CDR1 is SGHTA and CDR2 FQGNSA. Trimming pared 4 bases from V and 5 bases from J, leaving 20 bases between. The CDR3: CASSSGNTRESETQYF. CDR3 nucleotides: TGTGCCAGCAGCTCGGGAAACACTAGGGAGTCGGAGACCCAGTACTTC.

In the case of this clone: At the DNA level, this CDR3 is encoded by other sequences in the same sample as well. The rearrangement links TRBV7-2 to TRBJ2-7; D is uncertain. The CDR3 runs to 13 residues. Germline V CDR1 and CDR2: SGHTA, FQGNSA. V was clipped by 0 bases and J by 1 base, with 4 bases between them. In nucleotides, the CDR3 is TGTGCCAGCAGCTTAGCCAGATCCTACGAGCAGTACTTC. Its protein is CASSLARSYEQYF.

The gene calls are TRBV27 and TRBJ1-3; D call uncertain. V was clipped by 3 bases and J by 8 bases, with 11 bases between them. The CDR3 covers 13 residues. Germline V lookup: CDR1 MNHEY, CDR2 SMNVEV (reference sequence). The DNA for the CDR3 is TGTGCCAGCAGTTTTTGGCCGGTCGACACCATATATTTT. Translated, it gives CASSFWPVDTIYF.

The chain has TRBV27 and TRBJ1-2; 11 nucleotides agree with TRBD1. V lost 5 bases and J lost 7; bases outside the gene matches: 3. CDR1 MNHEY and CDR2 SMNVEV come from the germline V gene (reference sequence). This CDR3 is 13 amino acids long. The CDR3 sequence is CASSRDRGAGYTF. CDR3 in DNA: TGTGCCAGCAGTCGGGACAGGGGGGCTGGCTACACCTTC.

The chain couples TRBV7-2 to TRBJ2-3, with 8 bases that match TRBD2. V was clipped by 7 bases and J by 9 bases; unmatched bases: 9. The germline CDR1 and CDR2 sequences are SGHTA and FQGNSA. This CDR3 has 13 residues. This CDR3 is CASTSTPGGTQYF. In DNA form, the CDR3 reads TGTGCCAGCACCTCTACCCCGGGGGGGACGCAGTATTTT.